The clone carrying this T cell receptor (beta chain) was observed once. This record belongs to a study of T cell responses to AZD1222 COVID-19 vaccine. Some clones are missing from TCRdb's copy, which holds only in-frame ones; the method was immunoSEQ multiplex PCR. This sample has some 120,000 clones; around 85% occur once, and the top ten carry approximately 6.6%. Germline V gene sequence: CDR1 SGHAT, CDR2 FQNNGV. V shed 5 bases, J shed 2 bases, and the junction held 10 bases outside the gene matches. This CDR3 has 17 amino acids. The chain uses TRBV11-2 and TRBJ2-2, with 8 bases identical to TRBD1. This material consisted of peripheral blood, taken on day 0 of AZD1222 vaccination. The receptor's source is an adult in good health. The CDR3 nucleotides read TGTGCCAGCAGCCCACACGACAGGGGCCATAACACCGGGGAGCTGTTTTTT. Translating gives CASSPHDRGHNTGELFF. Drawing the rest from reference TRBV11-2 and TRBJ2-2, the complete variable domain is EAGVAQSPRYKIIEKRQSVAFWCNPISGHATLYWYQQILGQGPKLLIQFQNNGVVDDSQLPKDRFSAERLKGVDSTLKIQPAKLEDSAVYLCASSPHDRGHNTGELFFGEGSRLTVL.